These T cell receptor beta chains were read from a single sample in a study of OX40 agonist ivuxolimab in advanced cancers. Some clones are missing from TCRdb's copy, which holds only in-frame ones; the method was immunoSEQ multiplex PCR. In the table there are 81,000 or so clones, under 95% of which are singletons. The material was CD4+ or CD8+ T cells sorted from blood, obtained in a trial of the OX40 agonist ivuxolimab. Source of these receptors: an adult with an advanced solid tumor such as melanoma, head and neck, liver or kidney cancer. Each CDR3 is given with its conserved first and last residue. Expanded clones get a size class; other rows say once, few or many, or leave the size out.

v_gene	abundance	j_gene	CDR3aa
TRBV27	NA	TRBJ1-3	CASSLSGVADSGNTIYF
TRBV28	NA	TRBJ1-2	CASSPDREGMDTGGYTF
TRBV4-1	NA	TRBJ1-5	CASSQGPYSNQPQHF
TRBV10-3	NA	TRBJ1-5	CAISSRTDSNQPQHF
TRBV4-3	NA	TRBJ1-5	CASSQDLGNQPQHF
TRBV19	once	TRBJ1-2	CASSPQGSGYGYTF
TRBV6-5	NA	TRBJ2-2	CASSYGVYTGELFF
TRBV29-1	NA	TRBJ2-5	CSGTWETQYF
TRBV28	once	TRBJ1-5	CASSLSLYSNQPQHF
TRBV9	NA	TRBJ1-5	CASSVWGNQPQHF
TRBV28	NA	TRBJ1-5	CASMGAASGQPQHF
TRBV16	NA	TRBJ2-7	CASRPGLRYEQYF
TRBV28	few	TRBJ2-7	CASSTTGSGYEQYF
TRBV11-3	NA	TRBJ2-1	CASSLDPRTGENEQFF
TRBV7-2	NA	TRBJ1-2	CASSLVVGSYGYTF